What follows describes a single T cell receptor (beta chain). As yet, its antigen is unknown. This entry belongs to a study of T cells in localized non-small cell lung cancer. Study-level results: Uninvolved adjacent lung showed the highest T cell clonality, exceeding tumor.

The table came from immunoSEQ multiplex PCR; TCRdb's copy has only in-frame clones and leaves some out. The table shows about 4,400 clones, with around 21% occurring only once. The length of the CDR3 is 15 residues. Germline assignment: CDR1 SNHLY and CDR2 FYNNEI. Unmatched junction bases numbered 2, after V lost 2 bases and J lost 3 bases. The sequencing used lung tumor tissue, collected before any cancer treatment. The chain carries TRBV2 and TRBJ2-7; 12 nucleotides line up with TRBD1. The receptor was derived from a female donor at least 60 years old with stage I lung adenocarcinoma. In DNA, the CDR3 is TGTGCCAGCAGTGAATGGGACAGGGGGCTCTACGAGCAGTACTTC. As protein: CASSEWDRGLYEQYF.